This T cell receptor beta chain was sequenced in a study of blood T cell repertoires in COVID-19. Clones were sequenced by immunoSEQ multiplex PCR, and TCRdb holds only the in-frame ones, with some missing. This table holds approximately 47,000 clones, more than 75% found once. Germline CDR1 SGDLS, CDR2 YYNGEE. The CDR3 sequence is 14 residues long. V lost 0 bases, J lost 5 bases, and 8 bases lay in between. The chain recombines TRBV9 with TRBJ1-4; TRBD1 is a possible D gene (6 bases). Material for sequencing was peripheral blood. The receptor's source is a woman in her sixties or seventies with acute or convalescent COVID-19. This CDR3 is CASSVGQENEKLFF. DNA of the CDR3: TGTGCCAGCAGCGTAGGACAGGAAAATGAAAAACTGTTTTTT.